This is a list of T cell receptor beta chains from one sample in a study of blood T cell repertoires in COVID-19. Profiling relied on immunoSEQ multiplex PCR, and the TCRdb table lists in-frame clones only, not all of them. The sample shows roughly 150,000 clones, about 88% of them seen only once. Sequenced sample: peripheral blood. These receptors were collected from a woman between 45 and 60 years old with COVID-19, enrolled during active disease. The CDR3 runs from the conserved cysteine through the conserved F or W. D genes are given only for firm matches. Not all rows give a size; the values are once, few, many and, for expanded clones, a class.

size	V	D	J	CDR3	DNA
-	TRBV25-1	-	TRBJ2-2	CASSVSHTGELFF	TGTGCCAGCAGTGTCTCTCACACCGGGGAGCTGTTTTTT
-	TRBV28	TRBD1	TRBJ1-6	CASSPPGTANSPLHF	TGTGCCAGCAGTCCCCCCGGGACAGCGAATTCACCCCTCCACTTT
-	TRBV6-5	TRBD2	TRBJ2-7	CASKGVTSAYEQYF	TGTGCCAGCAAGGGTGTGACTAGCGCCTACGAGCAGTACTTC
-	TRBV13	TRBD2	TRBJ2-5	CASSLFLAGGQETQYF	TGTGCCAGCAGCTTATTTCTAGCGGGGGGCCAAGAGACCCAGTACTTC
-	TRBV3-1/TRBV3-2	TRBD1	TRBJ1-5	CASSQAQGGSNQPQHF	TGTGCCAGCAGCCAAGCTCAGGGGGGCAGCAATCAGCCCCAGCATTTT
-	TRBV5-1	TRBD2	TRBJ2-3	CASSLVAGMTDTQYF	TGCGCCAGCAGCTTGGTAGCGGGGATGACAGATACGCAGTATTTT
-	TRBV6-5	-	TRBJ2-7	CASSPGTGEDEQYF	TGTGCCAGCAGCCCAGGGACGGGGGAAGACGAGCAGTACTTC
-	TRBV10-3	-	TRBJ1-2	CAIKKGRSYGYTF	TGTGCCATCAAGAAGGGGCGAAGCTATGGCTACACCTTC
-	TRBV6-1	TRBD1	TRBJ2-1	CASSDVGQGYNEQFF	TGTGCCAGCAGTGACGTGGGACAGGGTTACAATGAGCAGTTCTTC
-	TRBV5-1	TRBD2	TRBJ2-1	CASSLRTSGYSGGNEQFF	TGCGCCAGCAGCCTAAGGACTAGCGGGTACTCAGGGGGCAATGAGCAGTTCTTC
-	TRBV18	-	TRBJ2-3	CASSPGHSSDTQYF	TGTGCCAGCTCACCGGGCCACAGCTCCGATACGCAGTATTTT
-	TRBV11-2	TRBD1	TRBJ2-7	CASSSNNAGGYEQYF	TGTGCCAGCAGCTCCAACAACGCAGGGGGCTACGAGCAGTACTTC
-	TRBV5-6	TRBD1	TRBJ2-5	CASSTGQAIQETQYF	TGTGCCAGCAGCACGGGACAGGCGATCCAAGAGACCCAGTACTTC
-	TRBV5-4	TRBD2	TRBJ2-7	CASSYGGSTYEQYF	TGTGCCAGCAGCTACGGGGGGTCTACCTACGAGCAGTACTTC
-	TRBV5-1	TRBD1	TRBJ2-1	CASRGQSSYNEQFF	TGCGCCAGCAGGGGACAGAGCTCCTACAATGAGCAGTTCTTC
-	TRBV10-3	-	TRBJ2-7	CAISDPEGGGYEQYF	TGTGCCATCAGTGACCCCGAAGGGGGGGGCTACGAGCAGTACTTC
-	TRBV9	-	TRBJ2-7	CASSVGGPNYEQYF	TGTGCCAGCAGCGTAGGGGGGCCAAACTACGAGCAGTACTTC
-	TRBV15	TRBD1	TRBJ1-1	CATSRDDEGDSTEAFF	TGTGCCACCAGCAGAGATGATGAAGGGGACAGCACTGAAGCTTTCTTT
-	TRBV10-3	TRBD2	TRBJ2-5	CAIMTSGGGGTQYF	TGTGCCATCATGACTAGCGGGGGCGGAGGGACCCAGTACTTC
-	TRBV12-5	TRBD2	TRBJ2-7	CASSPGGPYEQYF	TGTGCTAGCTCCCCGGGGGGGCCCTACGAGCAGTACTTC
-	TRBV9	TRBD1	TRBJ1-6	CASSPGTDNSPLHF	TGTGCCAGCAGCCCAGGGACAGATAATTCACCCCTCCACTTT
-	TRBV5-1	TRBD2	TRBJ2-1	CASSQAGGGEQFF	TGCGCCAGCAGCCAAGCGGGGGGCGGTGAGCAGTTCTTC
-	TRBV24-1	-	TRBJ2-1	CATSEWAEQFF	TGTGCCACCAGCGAGTGGGCTGAGCAGTTCTTC
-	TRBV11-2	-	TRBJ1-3	CASSLYSTSGNTIYF	TGTGCCAGCAGCTTATACAGCACCTCTGGAAACACCATATATTTT
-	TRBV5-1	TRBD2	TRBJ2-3	CASSYGGRETDTQYF	TGCGCCAGCAGCTACGGGGGGAGGGAGACAGATACGCAGTATTTT
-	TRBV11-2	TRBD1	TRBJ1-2	CASSIGTGLHYGYTF	TGTGCCAGCAGCATAGGGACAGGGCTTCACTATGGCTACACCTTC
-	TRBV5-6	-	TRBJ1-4	CASSQGVRNEKLFF	TGTGCCAGCAGCCAAGGGGTCCGAAATGAAAAACTGTTTTTT
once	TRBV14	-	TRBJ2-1	CASSSGTEQFF	TGTGCCAGCAGTTCAGGGACAGAGCAGTTCTTC
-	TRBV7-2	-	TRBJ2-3	CASSLYLDTQYF	TGTGCCAGCAGCTTATATTTAGATACGCAGTATTTT
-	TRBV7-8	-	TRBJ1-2	CASSLNRDYNYGYTF	TGTGCCAGCAGCTTAAACAGGGATTATAACTATGGCTACACCTTC
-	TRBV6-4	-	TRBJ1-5	CATDRTHSNQPQHF	TGTGCCACCGACAGGACCCATAGCAATCAGCCCCAGCATTTT
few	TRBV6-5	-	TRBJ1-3	CASSYSGSRNTIYF	TGTGCCAGCAGTTACTCGGGGAGTCGAAACACCATATATTTT
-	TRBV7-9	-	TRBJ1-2	CASSLQTGPYGYTF	TGTGCCAGCAGCCTCCAGACAGGCCCCTATGGCTACACCTTC
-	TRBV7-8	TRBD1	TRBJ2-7	CASSLGTGEYEQYF	TGTGCCAGCAGCCTCGGGACAGGGGAGTACGAGCAGTACTTC
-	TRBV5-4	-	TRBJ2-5	CASSLALAGGETQYF	TGTGCCAGCAGCTTGGCCTTAGCTGGGGGGGAGACCCAGTACTTC
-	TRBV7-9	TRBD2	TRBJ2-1	CASRQGIAGAYNEQFF	TGTGCCAGCAGACAAGGGATAGCGGGGGCGTACAATGAGCAGTTCTTC